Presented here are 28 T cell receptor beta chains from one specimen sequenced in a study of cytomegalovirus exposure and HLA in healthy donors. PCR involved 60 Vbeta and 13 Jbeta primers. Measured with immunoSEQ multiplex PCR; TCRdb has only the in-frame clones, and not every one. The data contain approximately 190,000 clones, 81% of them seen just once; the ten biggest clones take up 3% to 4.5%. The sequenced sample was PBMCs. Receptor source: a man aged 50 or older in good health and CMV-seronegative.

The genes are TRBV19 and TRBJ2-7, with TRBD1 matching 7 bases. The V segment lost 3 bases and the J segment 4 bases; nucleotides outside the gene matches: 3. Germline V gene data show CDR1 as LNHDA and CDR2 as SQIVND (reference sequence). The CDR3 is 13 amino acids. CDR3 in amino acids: CASSMGQNYEQYF. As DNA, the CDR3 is TGTGCCAGTAGTATGGGACAGAATTACGAGCAGTACTTC.

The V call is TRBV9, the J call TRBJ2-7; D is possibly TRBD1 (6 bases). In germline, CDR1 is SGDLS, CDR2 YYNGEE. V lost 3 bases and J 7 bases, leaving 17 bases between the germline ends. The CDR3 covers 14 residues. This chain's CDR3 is CASSAGPGQGEQYF. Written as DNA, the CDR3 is TGTGCCAGCAGCGCCGGCCCGGGACAAGGAGAGCAGTACTTC.

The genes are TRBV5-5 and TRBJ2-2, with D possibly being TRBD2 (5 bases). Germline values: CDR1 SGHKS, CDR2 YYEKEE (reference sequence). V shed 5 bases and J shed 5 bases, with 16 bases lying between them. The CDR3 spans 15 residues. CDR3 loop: CASSSRDLGTGELFF. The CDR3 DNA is TGTGCCAGCAGTTCCCGGGATCTCGGTACCGGGGAGCTGTTTTTT. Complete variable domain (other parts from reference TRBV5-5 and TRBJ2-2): DAGVTQSPTHLIKTRGQQVTLRCSPISGHKSVSWYQQVLGQGPQFIFQYYEKEERGRGNFPDRFSARQFPNYSSELNVNALLLGDSALYLCASSSRDLGTGELFFGEGSRLTVL.

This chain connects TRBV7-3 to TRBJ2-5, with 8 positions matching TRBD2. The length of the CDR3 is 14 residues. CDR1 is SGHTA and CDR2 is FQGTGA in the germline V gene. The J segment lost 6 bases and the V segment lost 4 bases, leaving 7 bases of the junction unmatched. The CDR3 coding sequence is TGTGCCAGCAGCTCAAGCGGGGGAGAGAAGACCCAGTACTTC. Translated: CASSSSGGEKTQYF.

In nucleotides, the CDR3 is TGCGCCAGCAGCTCCCTGGGACTCTCCGGGCACGAGCAGTACTTC. Its protein is CASSSLGLSGHEQYF. This rearrangement joins TRBV5-1 to TRBJ2-7; tentative D call: TRBD2 (6 bases). The CDR3 is 15 amino acids. The V and J ends lost 3 bases and 5 bases respectively, with 18 bases between them. Germline V CDR1 and CDR2: SGHRS, YFSETQ. Together with reference TRBV5-1 and TRBJ2-7, the CDR3 gives the full variable domain: KAGVTQTPRYLIKTRGQQVTLSCSPISGHRSVSWYQQTPGQGLQFLFEYFSETQRNKGNFPGRFSGRQFSNSRSEMNVSTLELGDSALYLCASSSLGLSGHEQYFGPGTRLTVT.

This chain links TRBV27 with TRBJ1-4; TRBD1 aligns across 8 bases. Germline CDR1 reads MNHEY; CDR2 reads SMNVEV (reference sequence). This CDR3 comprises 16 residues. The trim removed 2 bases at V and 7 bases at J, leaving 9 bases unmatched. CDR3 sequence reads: CASSLLGQGRGEKLFF. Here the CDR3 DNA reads TGTGCCAGCAGTTTACTCGGACAGGGCCGGGGTGAAAAACTGTTTTTT.

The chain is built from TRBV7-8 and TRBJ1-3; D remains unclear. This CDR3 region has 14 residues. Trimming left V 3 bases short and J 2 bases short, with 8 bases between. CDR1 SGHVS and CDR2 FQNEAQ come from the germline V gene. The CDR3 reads CASSLGGPGNTIYF. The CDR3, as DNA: TGTGCCAGCAGCTTGGGAGGACCTGGAAACACCATATATTTT.

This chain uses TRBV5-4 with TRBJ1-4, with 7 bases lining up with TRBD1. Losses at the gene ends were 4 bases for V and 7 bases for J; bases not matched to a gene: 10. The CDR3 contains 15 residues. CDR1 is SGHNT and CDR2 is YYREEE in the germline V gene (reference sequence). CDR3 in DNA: TGTGCCAGCAGCCTCGACAGGGATAGGGGTGAAAAACTGTTTTTT. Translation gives CASSLDRDRGEKLFF. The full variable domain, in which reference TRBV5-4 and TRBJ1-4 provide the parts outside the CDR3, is ETGVTQSPTHLIKTRGQQVTLRCSSQSGHNTVSWYQQALGQGPQFIFQYYREEENGRGNFPPRFSGLQFPNYSSELNVNALELDDSALYLCASSLDRDRGEKLFFGSGTQLSVL.

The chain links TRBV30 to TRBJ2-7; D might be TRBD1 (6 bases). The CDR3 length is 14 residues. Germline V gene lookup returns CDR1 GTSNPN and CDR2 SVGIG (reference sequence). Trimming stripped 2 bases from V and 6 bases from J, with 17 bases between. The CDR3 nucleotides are TGTGCCTGGAGTCCACCAGACAGGCGACTCGAGCAGTACTTC. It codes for CAWSPPDRRLEQYF.

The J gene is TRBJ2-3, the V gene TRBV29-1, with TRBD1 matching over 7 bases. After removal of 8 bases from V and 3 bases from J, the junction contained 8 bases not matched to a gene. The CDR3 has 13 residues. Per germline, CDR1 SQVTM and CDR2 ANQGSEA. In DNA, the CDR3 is TGCAGCTATGGCCCAGGGGGTACAGATACGCAGTATTTT. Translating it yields CSYGPGGTDTQYF.

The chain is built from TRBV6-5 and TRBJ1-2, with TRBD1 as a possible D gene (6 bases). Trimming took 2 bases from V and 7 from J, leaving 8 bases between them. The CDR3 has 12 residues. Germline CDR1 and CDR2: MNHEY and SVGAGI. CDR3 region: CASSYEGVGYTF. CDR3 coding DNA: TGTGCCAGCAGTTACGAGGGGGTTGGCTACACCTTC.

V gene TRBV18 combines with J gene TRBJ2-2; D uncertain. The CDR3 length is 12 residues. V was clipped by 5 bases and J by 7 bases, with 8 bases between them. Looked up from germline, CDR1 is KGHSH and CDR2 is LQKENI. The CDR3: CASSVSGGELFF. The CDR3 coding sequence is TGTGCCAGCTCAGTTTCAGGCGGGGAGCTGTTTTTT.

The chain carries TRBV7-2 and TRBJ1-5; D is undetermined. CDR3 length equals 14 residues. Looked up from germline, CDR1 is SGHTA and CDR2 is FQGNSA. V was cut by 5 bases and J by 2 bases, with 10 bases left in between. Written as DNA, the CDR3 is TGTGCCAGCAGCAAAGGCCGGGGCAATCAGCCCCAGCATTTT. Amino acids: CASSKGRGNQPQHF. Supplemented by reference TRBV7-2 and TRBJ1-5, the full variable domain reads GAGVSQSPSNKVTEKGKDVELRCDPISGHTALYWYRQSLGQGLEFLIYFQGNSAPDKSGLPSDRFSAERTGGSVSTLTIQRTQQEDSAVYLCASSKGRGNQPQHFGDGTRLSIL.

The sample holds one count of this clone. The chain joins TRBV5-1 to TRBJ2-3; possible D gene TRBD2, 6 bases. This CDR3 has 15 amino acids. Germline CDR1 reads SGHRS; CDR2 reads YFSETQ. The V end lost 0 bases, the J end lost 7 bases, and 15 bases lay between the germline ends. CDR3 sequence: CASSLGGLGGNTQYF. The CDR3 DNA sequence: TGCGCCAGCAGCTTGGGCGGGTTGGGAGGAAATACGCAGTATTTT.

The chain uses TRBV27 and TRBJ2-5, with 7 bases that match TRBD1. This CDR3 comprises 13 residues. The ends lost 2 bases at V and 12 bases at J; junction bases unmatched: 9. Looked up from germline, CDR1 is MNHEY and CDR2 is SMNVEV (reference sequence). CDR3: CASSLSRGHGEYF. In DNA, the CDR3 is TGTGCCAGCAGTTTAAGTAGGGGGCATGGAGAGTACTTC.

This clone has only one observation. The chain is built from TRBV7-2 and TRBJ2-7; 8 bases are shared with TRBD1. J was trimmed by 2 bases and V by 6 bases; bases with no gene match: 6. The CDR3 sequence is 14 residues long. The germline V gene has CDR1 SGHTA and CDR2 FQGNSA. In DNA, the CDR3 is TGTGCCAGCAGTCACAGGGGGGCAGCCTACGAGCAGTACTTC. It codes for CASSHRGAAYEQYF.

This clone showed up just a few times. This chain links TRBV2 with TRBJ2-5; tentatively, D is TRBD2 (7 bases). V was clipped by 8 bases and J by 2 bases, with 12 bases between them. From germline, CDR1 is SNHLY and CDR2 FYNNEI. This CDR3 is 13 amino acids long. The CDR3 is CASGGARQETQYF. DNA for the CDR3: TGTGCCAGCGGGGGGGCACGACAAGAGACCCAGTACTTC.

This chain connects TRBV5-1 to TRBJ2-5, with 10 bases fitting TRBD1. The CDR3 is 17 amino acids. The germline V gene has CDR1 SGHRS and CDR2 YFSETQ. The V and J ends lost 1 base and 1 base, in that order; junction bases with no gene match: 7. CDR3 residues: CASSLMARDRGQETQYF. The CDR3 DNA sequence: TGCGCCAGCAGCTTGATGGCCAGGGACAGGGGCCAAGAGACCCAGTACTTC.

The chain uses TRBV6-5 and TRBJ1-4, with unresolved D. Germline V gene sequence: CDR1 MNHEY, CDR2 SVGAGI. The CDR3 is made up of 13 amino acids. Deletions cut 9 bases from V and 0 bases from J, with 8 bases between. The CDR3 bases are TGTGCCAGTAGACTTACAACTAATGAAAAACTGTTTTTT. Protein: CASRLTTNEKLFF.

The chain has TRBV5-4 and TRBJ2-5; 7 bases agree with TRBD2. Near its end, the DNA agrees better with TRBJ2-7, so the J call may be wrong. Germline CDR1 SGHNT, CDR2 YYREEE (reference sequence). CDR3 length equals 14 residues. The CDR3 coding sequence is TGTGCCAGCAGCGCGGGGGTCGGGTTTTACGAGCAGTACTTC. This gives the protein CASSAGVGFYEQYF.

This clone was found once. CDR3 protein: CASGQGDAEAFF. The DNA for the CDR3 is TGTGCCAGTGGACAGGGGGACGCTGAAGCTTTCTTT. The chain is built from TRBV2 and TRBJ1-1, with 10 bases that match TRBD1. Germline V lookup: CDR1 SNHLY, CDR2 FYNNEI. The V gene end was trimmed by 9 bases and the J gene end by 6 bases; junction bases not matched to a gene: 4. CDR3 size: 12 residues.

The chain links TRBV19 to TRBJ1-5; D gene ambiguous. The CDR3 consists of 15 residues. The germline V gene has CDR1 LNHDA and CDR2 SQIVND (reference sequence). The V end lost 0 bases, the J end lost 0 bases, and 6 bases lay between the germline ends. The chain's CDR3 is CASSIDEYSNQPQHF. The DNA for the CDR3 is TGTGCCAGTAGTATAGATGAGTATAGCAATCAGCCCCAGCATTTT. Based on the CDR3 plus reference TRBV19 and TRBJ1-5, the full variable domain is DGGITQSPKYLFRKEGQNVTLSCEQNLNHDAMYWYRQDPGQGLRLIYYSQIVNDFQKGDIAEGYSVSREKKESFPLTVTSAQKNPTAFYLCASSIDEYSNQPQHFGDGTRLSIL.

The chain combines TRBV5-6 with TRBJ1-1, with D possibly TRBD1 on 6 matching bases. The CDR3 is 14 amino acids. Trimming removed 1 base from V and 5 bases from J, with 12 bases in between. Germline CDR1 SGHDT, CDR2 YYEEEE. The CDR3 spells CASSLYRAGTEAFF. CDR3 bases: TGTGCCAGCAGCTTGTACAGGGCTGGGACTGAAGCTTTCTTT.

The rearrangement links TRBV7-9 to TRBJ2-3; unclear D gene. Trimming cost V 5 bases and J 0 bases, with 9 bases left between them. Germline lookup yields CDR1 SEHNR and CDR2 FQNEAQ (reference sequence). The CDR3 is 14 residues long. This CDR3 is CASSHTPSTDTQYF. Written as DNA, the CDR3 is TGTGCCAGCAGCCACACACCCAGCACAGATACGCAGTATTTT.

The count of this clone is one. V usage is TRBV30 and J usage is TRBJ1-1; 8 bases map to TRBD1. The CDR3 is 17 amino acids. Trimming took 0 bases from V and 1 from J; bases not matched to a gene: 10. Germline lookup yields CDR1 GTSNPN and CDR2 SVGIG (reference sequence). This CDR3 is CAWSVGQGARGNTEAFF. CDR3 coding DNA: TGTGCCTGGAGTGTAGGTCAGGGGGCCAGAGGGAACACTGAAGCTTTCTTT.

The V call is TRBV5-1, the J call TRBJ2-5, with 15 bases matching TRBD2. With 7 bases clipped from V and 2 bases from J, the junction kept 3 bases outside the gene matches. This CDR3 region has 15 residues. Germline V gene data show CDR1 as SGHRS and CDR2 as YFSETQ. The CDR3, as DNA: TGCGCCAGCGCGGGACTAGCGGGGGGTCAAGAGACCCAGTACTTC. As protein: CASAGLAGGQETQYF.

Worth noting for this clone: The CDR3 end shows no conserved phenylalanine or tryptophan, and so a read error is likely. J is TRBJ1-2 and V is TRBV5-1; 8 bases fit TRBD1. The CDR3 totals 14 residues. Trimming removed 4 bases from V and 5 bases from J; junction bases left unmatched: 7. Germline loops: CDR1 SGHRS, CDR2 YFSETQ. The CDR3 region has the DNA TGCGCCAGCAGCCGTACAGGGGGTATATATGGCTACACCCTC. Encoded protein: CASSRTGGIYGYTL.

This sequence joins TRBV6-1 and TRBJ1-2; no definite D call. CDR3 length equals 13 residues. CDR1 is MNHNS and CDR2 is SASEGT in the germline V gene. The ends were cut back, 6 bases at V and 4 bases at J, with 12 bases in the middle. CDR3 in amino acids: CASSADGAYGYTF. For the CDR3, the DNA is TGTGCCAGCAGCGCCGACGGAGCCTATGGCTACACCTTC.